What follows are 6 T cell receptor beta chains derived from one specimen sequenced in a study of CD8+ T cells in alopecia areata. Following extraction, RNA underwent reverse transcription to cDNA, which served as the sequencing template. TCRdb's table, derived via immunoSEQ multiplex PCR, lists solely in-frame clones and lacks some. This sample has 150,000 or so clones; approximately 50% occur once, and the top ten carry roughly 7.5%. The sequencing sample was made of CD4+ T cells sorted from blood. Receptor source: a human donor with alopecia areata.

This clone turned up a few times. This chain joins TRBV27 and TRBJ2-2; D uncertain. The CDR3 has 14 amino acids. Germline V gives CDR1 MNHEY, CDR2 SMNVEV (reference sequence). V lost 6 bases and J 3 bases, leaving 11 bases between the germline ends. CDR3 sequence (DNA): TGTGCCAGCAGGTTGGATTGGGACACCGGGGAGCTGTTTTTT. Its protein product is CASRLDWDTGELFF.

V gene TRBV7-9 combines with J gene TRBJ2-5; 10 bases match TRBD2. After removal of 2 bases from V and 2 bases from J, the junction contained 11 bases not matched to a gene. The CDR3 is 18 residues long. The V gene's germline CDR1 is SEHNR and CDR2 FQNEAQ (reference sequence). The CDR3, as DNA: TGTGCCAGCAGCTTACGGGGATGGGGGACTAGCGATCAAGAGACCCAGTACTTC. Protein product: CASSLRGWGTSDQETQYF.

This chain links TRBV28 with TRBJ1-5; D may be TRBD1 (6 bases). V was clipped by 6 bases and J by 5 bases, with 11 bases between them. The CDR3 length is 13 residues. Germline-derived CDR1 and CDR2 are MDHEN and SYDVKM. DNA of the CDR3: TGTGCCAGCAGCGGACAGAGTGATCAGCCCCAGCATTTT. It yields the protein CASSGQSDQPQHF.

This clone came up a few times. The rearrangement uses TRBV5-1 and TRBJ2-1; D perhaps matches TRBD1 (5 bases). Germline lookup yields CDR1 SGHRS and CDR2 YFSETQ. The V end was cut by 3 bases, the J end by 1 base, with 20 bases between. The length of the CDR3 is 18 residues. CDR3 in DNA: TGCGCCAGCAGCTCACGATTACAGGCCCCATTTTCCTACAATGAGCAGTTCTTC. Its translation is CASSSRLQAPFSYNEQFF.

There are a few counts of this clone. The J gene is TRBJ2-2, the V gene TRBV18, with D unresolved. Germline CDR1 KGHSH, CDR2 LQKENI. The CDR3 contains 12 residues. V dropped 2 bases and J dropped 10 bases, with 8 bases sitting between them. CDR3 amino acids: CASSPSTLELFF. CDR3 nucleotides: TGTGCCAGCTCACCAAGCACGTTGGAGCTGTTTTTT. The variable domain in full, with the rest retrieved from reference TRBV18 and TRBJ2-2, is NAGVMQNPRHLVRRRGQEARLRCSPMKGHSHVYWYRQLPEEGLKFMVYLQKENIIDESGMPKERFSAEFPKEGPSILRIQQVVRGDSAAYFCASSPSTLELFFGEGSRLTVL.

V gene TRBV9 combines with J gene TRBJ2-1; 10 bases line up with TRBD2. The CDR3 has 17 amino acids. Trimming cost V 0 bases and J 9 bases; bases outside gene matches: 12. CDR1 is SGDLS, CDR2 YYNGEE, per germline. CDR3 in amino acids: CASSVDPLAGVRGEQFF. The CDR3 region has the DNA TGTGCCAGCAGCGTAGATCCGCTAGCGGGAGTAAGAGGTGAGCAGTTCTTC.